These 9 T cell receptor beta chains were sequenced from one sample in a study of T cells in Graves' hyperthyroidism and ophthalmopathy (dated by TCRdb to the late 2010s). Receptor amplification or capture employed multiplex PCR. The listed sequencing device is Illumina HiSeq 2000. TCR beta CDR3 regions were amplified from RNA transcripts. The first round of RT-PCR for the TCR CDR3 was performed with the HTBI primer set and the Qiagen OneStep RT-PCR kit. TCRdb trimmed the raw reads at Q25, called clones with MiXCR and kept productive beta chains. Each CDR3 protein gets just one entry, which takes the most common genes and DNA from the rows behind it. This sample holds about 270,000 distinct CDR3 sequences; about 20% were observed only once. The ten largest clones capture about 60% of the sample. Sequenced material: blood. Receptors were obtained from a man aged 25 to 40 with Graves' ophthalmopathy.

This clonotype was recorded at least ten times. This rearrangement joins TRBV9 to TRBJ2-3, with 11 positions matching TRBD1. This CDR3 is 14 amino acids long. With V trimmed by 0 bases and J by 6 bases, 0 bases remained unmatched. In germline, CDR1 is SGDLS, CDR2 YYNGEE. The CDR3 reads CASSVGTGGDTQYF. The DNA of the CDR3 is TGTGCCAGCAGCGTAGGGACAGGGGGCGATACGCAGTATTTT.

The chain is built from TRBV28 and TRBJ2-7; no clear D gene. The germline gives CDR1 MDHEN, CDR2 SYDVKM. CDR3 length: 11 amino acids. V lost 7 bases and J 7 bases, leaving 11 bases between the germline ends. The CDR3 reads CASTTRREQYF. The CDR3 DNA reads TGTGCCAGCACCACTCGGAGAGAGCAGTACTTC.

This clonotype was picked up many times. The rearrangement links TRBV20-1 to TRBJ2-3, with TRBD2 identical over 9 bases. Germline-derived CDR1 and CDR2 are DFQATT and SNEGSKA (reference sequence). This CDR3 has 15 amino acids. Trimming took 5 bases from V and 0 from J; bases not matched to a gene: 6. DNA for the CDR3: TGCAGTGCTGACAGCGGGAGGACTAGCACAGATACGCAGTATTTT. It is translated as CSADSGRTSTDTQYF.

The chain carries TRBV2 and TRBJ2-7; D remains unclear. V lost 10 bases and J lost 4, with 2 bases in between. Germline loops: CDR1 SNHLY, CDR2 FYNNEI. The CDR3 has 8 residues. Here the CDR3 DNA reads TGTGCCATATACGAGCAGTACTTC. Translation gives CAIYEQYF.

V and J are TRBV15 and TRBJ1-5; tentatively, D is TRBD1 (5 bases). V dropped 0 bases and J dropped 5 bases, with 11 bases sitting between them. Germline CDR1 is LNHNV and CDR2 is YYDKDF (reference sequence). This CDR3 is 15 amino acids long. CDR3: CATSRDVGAHQPQHF. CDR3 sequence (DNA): TGTGCCACCAGCAGAGATGTCGGGGCCCATCAGCCCCAGCATTTT.

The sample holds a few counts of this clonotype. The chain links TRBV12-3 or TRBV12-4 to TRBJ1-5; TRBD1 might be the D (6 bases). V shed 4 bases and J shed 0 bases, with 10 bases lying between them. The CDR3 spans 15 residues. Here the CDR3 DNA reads TGTGCCAGCAGTTCCGGACAGTATAGCAATCAGCCCCAGCATTTT. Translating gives CASSSGQYSNQPQHF.

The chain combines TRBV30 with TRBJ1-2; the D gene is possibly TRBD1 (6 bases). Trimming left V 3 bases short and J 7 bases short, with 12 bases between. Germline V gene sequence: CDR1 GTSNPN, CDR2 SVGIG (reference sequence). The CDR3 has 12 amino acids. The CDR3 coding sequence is TGTGCCTGGAGCCCGGACAGAGGTGGCTACACCTTC. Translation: CAWSPDRGGYTF.

The CDR3 DNA sequence: TGTGCCTGGAGCGGGCCCTCCTACGAGCAGTACTTC. It encodes CAWSGPSYEQYF. This chain connects TRBV30 to TRBJ2-7; no reliable D call. The V end was cut by 3 bases, the J end by 0 bases, with 6 bases between. The CDR3 contains 12 residues. Germline assignment: CDR1 GTSNPN and CDR2 SVGIG (reference sequence).

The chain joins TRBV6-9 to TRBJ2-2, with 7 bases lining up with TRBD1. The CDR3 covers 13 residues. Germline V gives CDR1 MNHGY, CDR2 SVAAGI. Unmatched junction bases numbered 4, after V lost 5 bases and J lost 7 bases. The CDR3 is CASSATGDGELFF. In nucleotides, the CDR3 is TGTGCCAGCAGTGCCACAGGGGACGGGGAGCTGTTTTTT.